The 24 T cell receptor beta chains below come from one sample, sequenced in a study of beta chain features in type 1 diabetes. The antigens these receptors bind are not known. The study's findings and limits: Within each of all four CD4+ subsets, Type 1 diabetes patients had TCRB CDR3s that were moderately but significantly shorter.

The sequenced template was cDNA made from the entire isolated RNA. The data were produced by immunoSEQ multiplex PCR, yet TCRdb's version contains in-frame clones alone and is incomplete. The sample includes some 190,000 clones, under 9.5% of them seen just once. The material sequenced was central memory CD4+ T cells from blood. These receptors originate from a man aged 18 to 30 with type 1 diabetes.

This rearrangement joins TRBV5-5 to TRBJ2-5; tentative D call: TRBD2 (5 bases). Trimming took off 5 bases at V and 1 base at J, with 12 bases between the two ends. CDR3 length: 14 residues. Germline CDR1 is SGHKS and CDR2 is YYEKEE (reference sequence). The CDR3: CASRPDRGQETQYF. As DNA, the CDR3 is TGTGCCAGCAGACCAGACCGGGGCCAAGAGACCCAGTACTTC.

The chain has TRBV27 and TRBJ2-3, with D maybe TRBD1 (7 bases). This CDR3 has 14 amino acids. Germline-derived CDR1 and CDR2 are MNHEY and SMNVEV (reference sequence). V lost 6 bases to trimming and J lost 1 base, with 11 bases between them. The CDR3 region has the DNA TGTGCCAGCAGGCGGGGACAGCGCACAGATACGCAGTATTTT. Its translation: CASRRGQRTDTQYF.

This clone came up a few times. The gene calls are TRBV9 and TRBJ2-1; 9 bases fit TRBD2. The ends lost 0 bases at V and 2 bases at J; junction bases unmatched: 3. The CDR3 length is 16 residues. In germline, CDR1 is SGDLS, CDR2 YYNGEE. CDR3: CASSVVSGSTYNEQFF. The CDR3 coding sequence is TGTGCCAGCAGCGTAGTTAGCGGGAGTACCTACAATGAGCAGTTCTTC.

In DNA form, the CDR3 reads TGTGCCACCAGCGTGCCCAGGCGGGGAAGCTCCTATAATTCACCCCTCCACTTT. Its protein product is CATSVPRRGSSYNSPLHF. This sequence joins TRBV15 and TRBJ1-6; D not resolved. The CDR3 is 18 amino acids. Germline assignment: CDR1 LNHNV and CDR2 YYDKDF (reference sequence). V was pared by 5 bases and J by 0 bases, with 17 bases between.

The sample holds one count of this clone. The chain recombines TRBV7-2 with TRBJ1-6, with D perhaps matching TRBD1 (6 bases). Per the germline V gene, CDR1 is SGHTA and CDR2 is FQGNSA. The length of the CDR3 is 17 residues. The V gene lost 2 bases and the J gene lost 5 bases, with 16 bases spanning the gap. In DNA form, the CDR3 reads TGTGCCAGCAGCTTATCCCCCGCAGGGGTTAATAATTCACCCCTCCACTTT. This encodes CASSLSPAGVNNSPLHF. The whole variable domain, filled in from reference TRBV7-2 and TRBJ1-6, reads GAGVSQSPSNKVTEKGKDVELRCDPISGHTALYWYRQSLGQGLEFLIYFQGNSAPDKSGLPSDRFSAERTGGSVSTLTIQRTQQEDSAVYLCASSLSPAGVNNSPLHFGNGTRLTVT.

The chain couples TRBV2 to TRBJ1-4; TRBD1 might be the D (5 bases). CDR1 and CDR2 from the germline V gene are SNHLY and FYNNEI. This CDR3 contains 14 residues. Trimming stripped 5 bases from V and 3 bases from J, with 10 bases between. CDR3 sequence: CASSLGLANEKLFF. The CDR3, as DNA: TGTGCCAGCAGTTTGGGACTGGCTAATGAAAAACTGTTTTTT. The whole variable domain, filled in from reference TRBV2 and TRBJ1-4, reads EPEVTQTPSHQVTQMGQEVILRCVPISNHLYFYWYRQILGQKVEFLVSFYNNEISEKSEIFDDQFSVERPDGSNFTLKIRSTKLEDSAMYFCASSLGLANEKLFFGSGTQLSVL.

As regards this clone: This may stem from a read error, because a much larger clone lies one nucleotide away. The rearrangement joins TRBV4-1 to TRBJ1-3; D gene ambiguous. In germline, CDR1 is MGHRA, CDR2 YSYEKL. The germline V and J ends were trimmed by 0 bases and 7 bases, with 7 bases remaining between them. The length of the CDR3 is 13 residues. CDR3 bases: TGCGCCAGCAGCCAAGATCGGTGGAACACCATATATTTT. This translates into CASSQDRWNTIYF.

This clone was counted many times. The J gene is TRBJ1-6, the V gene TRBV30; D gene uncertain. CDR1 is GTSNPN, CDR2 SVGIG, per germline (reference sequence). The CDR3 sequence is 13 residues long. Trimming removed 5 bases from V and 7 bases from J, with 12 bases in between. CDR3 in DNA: TGTGCCTGGGGCACTACCGGCAATTCACCCCTCCACTTT. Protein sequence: CAWGTTGNSPLHF.

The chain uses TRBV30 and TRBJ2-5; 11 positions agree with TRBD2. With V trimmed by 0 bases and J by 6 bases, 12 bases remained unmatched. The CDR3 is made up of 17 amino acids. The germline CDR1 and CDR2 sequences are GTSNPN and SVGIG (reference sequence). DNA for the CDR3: TGTGCCTGGAGTGTACGGCGGCTAGCGGGAGGCGGGCAGACCCAGTACTTC. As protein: CAWSVRRLAGGGQTQYF.

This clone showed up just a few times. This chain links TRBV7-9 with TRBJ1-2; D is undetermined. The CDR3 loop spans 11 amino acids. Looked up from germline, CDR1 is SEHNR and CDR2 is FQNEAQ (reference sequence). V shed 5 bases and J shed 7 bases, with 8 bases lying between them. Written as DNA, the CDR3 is TGTGCCAGCAGCAGGGAGGGTGGCTACACCTTC. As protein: CASSREGGYTF.

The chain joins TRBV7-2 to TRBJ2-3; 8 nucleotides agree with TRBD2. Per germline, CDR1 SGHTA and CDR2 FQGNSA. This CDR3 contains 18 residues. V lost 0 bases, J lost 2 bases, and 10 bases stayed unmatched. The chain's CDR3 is CASSLANRGGKFTDTQYF. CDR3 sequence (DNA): TGTGCCAGCAGCTTAGCGAATCGCGGGGGGAAGTTCACAGATACGCAGTATTTT.

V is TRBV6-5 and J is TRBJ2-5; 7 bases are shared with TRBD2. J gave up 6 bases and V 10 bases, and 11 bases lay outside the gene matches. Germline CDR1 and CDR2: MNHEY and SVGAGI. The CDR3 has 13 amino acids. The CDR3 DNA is TGTGCCACCGGAGGGGAGGGTGGGCAGACCCAGTACTTC. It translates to CATGGEGGQTQYF.

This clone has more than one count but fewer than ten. This CDR3 reads CASSPPTSGYTGELFF. The CDR3 DNA reads TGTGCCAGCTCACCACCCACTAGCGGGTACACCGGGGAGCTGTTTTTT. The genes are TRBV18 and TRBJ2-2; TRBD2 matches at 9 bases. This CDR3 is 16 amino acids long. In germline, CDR1 is KGHSH, CDR2 LQKENI. V shed 0 bases and J 3 bases; nucleotides not matched to a gene: 2.

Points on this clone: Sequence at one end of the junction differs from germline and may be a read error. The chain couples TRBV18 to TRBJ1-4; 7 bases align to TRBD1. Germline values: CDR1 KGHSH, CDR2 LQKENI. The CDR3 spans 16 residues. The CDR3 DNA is TGTGCCAGCTCCCCACAGGGGACAGACTTAAATGAAAAACTGTTTTTT. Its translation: CASSPQGTDLNEKLFF.

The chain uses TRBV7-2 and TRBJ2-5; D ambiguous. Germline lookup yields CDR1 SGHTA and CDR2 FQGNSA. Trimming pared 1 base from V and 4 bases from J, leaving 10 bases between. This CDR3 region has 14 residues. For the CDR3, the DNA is TGTGCCAGCAGCTTAGTAGCACTTGGAGAGACCCAGTACTTC. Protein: CASSLVALGETQYF.

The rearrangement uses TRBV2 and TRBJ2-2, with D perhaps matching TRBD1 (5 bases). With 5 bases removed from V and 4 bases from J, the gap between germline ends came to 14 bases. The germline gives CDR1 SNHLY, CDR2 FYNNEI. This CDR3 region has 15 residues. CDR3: CASSFTGFSTGELFF. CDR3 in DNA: TGTGCCAGCAGTTTCACAGGCTTTTCCACCGGGGAGCTGTTTTTT.

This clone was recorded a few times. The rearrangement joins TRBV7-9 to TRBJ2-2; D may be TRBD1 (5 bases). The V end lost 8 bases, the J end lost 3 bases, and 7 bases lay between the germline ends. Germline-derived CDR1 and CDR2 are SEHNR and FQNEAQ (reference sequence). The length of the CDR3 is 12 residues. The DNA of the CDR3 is TGTGCCAGCGGACAAGACACCGGGGAGCTGTTTTTT. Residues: CASGQDTGELFF.

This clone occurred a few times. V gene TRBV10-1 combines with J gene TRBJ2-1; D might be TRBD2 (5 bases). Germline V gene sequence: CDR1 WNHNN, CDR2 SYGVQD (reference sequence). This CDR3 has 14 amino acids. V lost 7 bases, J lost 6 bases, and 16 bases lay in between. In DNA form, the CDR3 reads TGCGCCAGCAAAGACCCGGGAATGGGCAATGAGCAGTTCTTC. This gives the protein CASKDPGMGNEQFF.

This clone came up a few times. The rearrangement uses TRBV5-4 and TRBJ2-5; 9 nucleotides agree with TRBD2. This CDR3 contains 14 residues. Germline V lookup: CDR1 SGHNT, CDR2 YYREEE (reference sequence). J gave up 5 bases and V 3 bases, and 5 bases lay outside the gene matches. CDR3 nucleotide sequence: TGTGCCAGCAGCTCCGAGCGGGGGGAGGAGACCCAGTACTTC. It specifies CASSSERGEETQYF. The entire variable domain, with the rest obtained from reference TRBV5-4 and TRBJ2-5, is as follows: ETGVTQSPTHLIKTRGQQVTLRCSSQSGHNTVSWYQQALGQGPQFIFQYYREEENGRGNFPPRFSGLQFPNYSSELNVNALELDDSALYLCASSSERGEETQYFGPGTRLLVL.

CDR3 protein: CASSYDRGMQETQYF. The CDR3 coding sequence is TGCGCCAGCAGCTACGACAGGGGCATGCAAGAGACCCAGTACTTC. V usage is TRBV5-1 and J usage is TRBJ2-5; 8 positions agree with TRBD1. Looked up from germline, CDR1 is SGHRS and CDR2 is YFSETQ. This CDR3 region has 15 residues. Trimming removed 3 bases from V and 2 bases from J; junction bases left unmatched: 6.

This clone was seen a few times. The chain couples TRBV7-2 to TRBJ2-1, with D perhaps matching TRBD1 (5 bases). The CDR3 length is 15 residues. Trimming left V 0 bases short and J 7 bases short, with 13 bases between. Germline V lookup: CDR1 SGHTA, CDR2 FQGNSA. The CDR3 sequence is CASSLASGSPNEQFF. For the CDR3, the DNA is TGTGCCAGCAGCTTAGCGTCAGGGTCTCCGAATGAGCAGTTCTTC.

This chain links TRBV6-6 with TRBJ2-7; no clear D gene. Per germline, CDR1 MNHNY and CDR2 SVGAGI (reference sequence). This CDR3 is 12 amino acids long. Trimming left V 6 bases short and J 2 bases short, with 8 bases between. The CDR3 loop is CASSQNAYEQYF. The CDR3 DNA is TGTGCCAGCAGCCAGAACGCCTACGAGCAGTACTTC.

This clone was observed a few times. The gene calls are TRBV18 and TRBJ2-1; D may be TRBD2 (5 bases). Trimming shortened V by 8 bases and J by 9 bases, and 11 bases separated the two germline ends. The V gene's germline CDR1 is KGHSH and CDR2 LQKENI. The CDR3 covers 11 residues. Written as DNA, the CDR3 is TGTGCCAGCCGCAAGGAGGCTGAGCAGTTCTTC. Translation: CASRKEAEQFF.

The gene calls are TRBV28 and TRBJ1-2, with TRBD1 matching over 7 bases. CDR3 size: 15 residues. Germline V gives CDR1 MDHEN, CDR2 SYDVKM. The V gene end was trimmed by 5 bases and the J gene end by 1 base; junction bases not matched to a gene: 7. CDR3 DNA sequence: TGTGCCAGCAGTCTCACCCGACAGGGTAACTATGGCTACACCTTC. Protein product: CASSLTRQGNYGYTF.